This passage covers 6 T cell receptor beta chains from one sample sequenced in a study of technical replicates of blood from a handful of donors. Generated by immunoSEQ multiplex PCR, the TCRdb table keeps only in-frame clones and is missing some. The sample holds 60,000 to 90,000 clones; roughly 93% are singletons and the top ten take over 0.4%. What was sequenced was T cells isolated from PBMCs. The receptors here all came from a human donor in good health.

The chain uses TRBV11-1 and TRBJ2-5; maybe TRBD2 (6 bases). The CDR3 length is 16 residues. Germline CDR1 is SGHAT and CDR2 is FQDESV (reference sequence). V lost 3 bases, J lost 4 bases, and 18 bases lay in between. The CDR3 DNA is TGTGCCAGCAGCTTTGATGCCGGGGGAGAAGGAGAGACCCAGTACTTC. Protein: CASSFDAGGEGETQYF. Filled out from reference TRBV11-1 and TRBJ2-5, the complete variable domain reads EAEVAQSPRYKITEKSQAVAFWCDPISGHATLYWYRQILGQGPELLVQFQDESVVDDSQLPKDRFSAERLKGVDSTLKIQPAELGDSAMYLCASSFDAGGEGETQYFGPGTRLLVL.

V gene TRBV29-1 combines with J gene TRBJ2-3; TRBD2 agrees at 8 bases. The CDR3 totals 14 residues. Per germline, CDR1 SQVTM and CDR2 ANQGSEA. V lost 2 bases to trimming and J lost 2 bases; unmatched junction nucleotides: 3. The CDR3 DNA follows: TGCAGCGTTGAATCGGGAGGGACCACAGATACGCAGTATTTT. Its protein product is CSVESGGTTDTQYF.

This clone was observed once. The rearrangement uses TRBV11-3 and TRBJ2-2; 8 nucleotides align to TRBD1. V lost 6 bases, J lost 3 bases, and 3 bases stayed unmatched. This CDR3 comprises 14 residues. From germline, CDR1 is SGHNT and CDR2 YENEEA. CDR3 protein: CASRLTGDTGELFF. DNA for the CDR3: TGTGCCAGCAGGCTGACAGGGGACACCGGGGAGCTGTTTTTT.

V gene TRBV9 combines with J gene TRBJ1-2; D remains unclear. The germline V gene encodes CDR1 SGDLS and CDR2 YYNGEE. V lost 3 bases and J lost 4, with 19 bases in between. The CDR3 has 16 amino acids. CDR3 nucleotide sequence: TGTGCCAGCAGCGCCCACAGAGAAACAGCCCGCTATGGCTACACCTTC. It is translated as CASSAHRETARYGYTF.

CDR3 coding DNA: TGTGCCAGCCTTGGTTCTAGCGGATACAATGAGCAGTTCTTC. It encodes CASLGSSGYNEQFF. The V call is TRBV2, the J call TRBJ2-1; 7 nucleotides align to TRBD2. Germline assignment: CDR1 SNHLY and CDR2 FYNNEI. The CDR3 runs 14 residues. Trimming cost V 8 bases and J 4 bases; bases outside gene matches: 8.

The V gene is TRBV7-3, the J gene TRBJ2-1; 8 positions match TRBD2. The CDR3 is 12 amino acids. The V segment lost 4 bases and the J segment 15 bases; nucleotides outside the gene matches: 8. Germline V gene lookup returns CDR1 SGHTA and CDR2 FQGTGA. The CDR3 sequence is CASSSGLGGSFF. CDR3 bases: TGTGCCAGCAGCTCGGGACTAGGGGGTTCGTTCTTC.